Each of the 23 T cell receptor beta chains below was sequenced from the same sample in a study of cytomegalovirus exposure and HLA in healthy donors. 13 Jbeta primers and 60 Vbeta primers were used for the PCR. TCRdb keeps only in-frame clones here, not all; method: immunoSEQ multiplex PCR. The sample table sets out under 90,000 clones. Specimen: PBMCs. All receptors come from a man aged 50 to 60 in good health and CMV-seropositive.

This chain links TRBV2 with TRBJ2-1; no reliable D call. This CDR3 spans 13 amino acids. Germline loops: CDR1 SNHLY, CDR2 FYNNEI. The ends were cut back, 6 bases at V and 0 bases at J, with 6 bases in the middle. The CDR3 spells CASRATSYNEQFF. The CDR3 coding sequence is TGTGCCAGCAGGGCAACCTCCTACAATGAGCAGTTCTTC.

V gene TRBV6-5 combines with J gene TRBJ1-1, with 11 bases fitting TRBD1. The CDR3 totals 15 residues. Germline V lookup: CDR1 MNHEY, CDR2 SVGAGI. Trimming at V came to 3 bases and at J to 4 bases, leaving 4 bases not matched to a gene. The CDR3 DNA sequence: TGTGCCAGCAGTTATGGGACAGGGGGGGGCACTGAAGCTTTCTTT. Protein: CASSYGTGGGTEAFF.

This sequence joins TRBV4-3 and TRBJ2-6; perhaps TRBD2 as D (7 bases). V lost 3 bases and J 2 bases, leaving 17 bases between the germline ends. This CDR3 has 18 amino acids. The germline V gene has CDR1 LGHNA and CDR2 YSLEER. The CDR3 sequence is CASSQVRGGGAGANVLTF. The DNA of the CDR3 is TGCGCCAGCAGCCAGGTAAGGGGCGGGGGCGCTGGGGCCAACGTCCTGACTTTC.

This chain connects TRBV19 to TRBJ1-2; 11 nucleotides match TRBD1. Germline V gene lookup returns CDR1 LNHDA and CDR2 SQIVND (reference sequence). This CDR3 comprises 16 residues. The trim removed 3 bases at V and 4 bases at J, leaving 7 bases unmatched. CDR3 in DNA: TGTGCCAGTAGTATTGAAACCGGGACAGGGGGCTATGGCTACACCTTC. This translates into CASSIETGTGGYGYTF. The variable domain in full, completed from reference TRBV19 and TRBJ1-2, reads DGGITQSPKYLFRKEGQNVTLSCEQNLNHDAMYWYRQDPGQGLRLIYYSQIVNDFQKGDIAEGYSVSREKKESFPLTVTSAQKNPTAFYLCASSIETGTGGYGYTFGSGTRLTVV.

This chain connects TRBV11-2 to TRBJ2-5, with a weak D call TRBD2 (5 bases). The CDR3 has 15 residues. V lost 3 bases, J lost 5 bases, and 16 bases lay in between. CDR1 and CDR2 from the germline V gene are SGHAT and FQNNGV. The CDR3 bases are TGTGCCAGCAGCTTTTTGGTCGGAGGCGTTGAGACCCAGTACTTC. It encodes CASSFLVGGVETQYF.

V and J are TRBV4-2 and TRBJ2-2; 7 positions agree with TRBD1. Germline-derived CDR1 and CDR2 are LGHNA and YNFKEQ. The CDR3 is 15 amino acids. The V and J ends lost 5 bases and 3 bases, in that order; junction bases with no gene match: 6. The CDR3 region is CASSADRAHTGELFF. The DNA of the CDR3 is TGTGCCAGCAGCGCCGACAGGGCCCACACCGGGGAGCTGTTTTTT.

The chain employs TRBV2 and TRBJ1-1; D unresolved. The germline gives CDR1 SNHLY, CDR2 FYNNEI. V was shortened by 4 bases and J by 0 bases, with 9 bases between the two germline ends. CDR3 length: 14 amino acids. The CDR3 sequence is CASSGSSMNTEAFF. The CDR3 DNA follows: TGTGCCAGCAGTGGGAGCTCCATGAACACTGAAGCTTTCTTT.

V is TRBV11-3 and J is TRBJ2-7, with TRBD2 as a possible D gene (6 bases). The CDR3 runs to 15 residues. The V gene lost 0 bases and the J gene lost 1 base, with 10 bases spanning the gap. Germline V lookup: CDR1 SGHNT, CDR2 YENEEA. For the CDR3, the DNA is TGTGCCAGCAGCTTAGAGGATCGGGGGTCCTACGAGCAGTACGTC. Translated: CASSLEDRGSYEQYV.

The chain uses TRBV9 and TRBJ2-3; tentatively, D is TRBD2 (6 bases). This CDR3 contains 14 residues. V shed 0 bases and J shed 8 bases, with 13 bases lying between them. From germline, CDR1 is SGDLS and CDR2 YYNGEE. The CDR3 DNA reads TGTGCCAGCAGCGTAGGTCCGGGGGACGGTACGCAGTATTTT. Residues: CASSVGPGDGTQYF.

V and J are TRBV15 and TRBJ1-2; tentatively, D is TRBD1 (6 bases). The CDR3 sequence is 14 residues long. Trimming pared 9 bases from V and 7 bases from J, leaving 21 bases between. CDR1 and CDR2 from the germline V gene are LNHNV and YYDKDF (reference sequence). CDR3 bases: TGTGCCACAAAAGCCTCCAGACAGGATTCTGGCTACACCTTC. Its protein product is CATKASRQDSGYTF.

This chain links TRBV4-2 with TRBJ1-5, with TRBD1 matching over 10 bases. The germline V gene encodes CDR1 LGHNA and CDR2 YNFKEQ. Losses at the gene ends were 10 bases for V and 5 bases for J; bases not matched to a gene: 11. This CDR3 region has 15 residues. The CDR3 DNA reads TGTGCCACCGCTCGAGGGACAGGGGTACATCAGCCCCAGCATTTT. Translated: CATARGTGVHQPQHF.

The CDR3 spells CASSFPTSGRPVPGELFF. The CDR3 nucleotides are TGTGCCAGCAGCTTTCCGACTAGCGGGAGGCCAGTACCCGGGGAGCTGTTTTTT. The V and J genes are TRBV7-8 and TRBJ2-2, with 13 bases identical to TRBD2. J lost 6 bases, V lost 3 bases, and 10 bases had no gene match. CDR1 is SGHVS, CDR2 FQNEAQ, per germline. This CDR3 comprises 18 residues.

The chain combines TRBV27 with TRBJ2-3; perhaps TRBD2 as D (5 bases). This CDR3 comprises 15 residues. Trimming removed 4 bases from V and 0 bases from J, with 11 bases in between. Germline lookup yields CDR1 MNHEY and CDR2 SMNVEV (reference sequence). This chain's CDR3 is CASSSSLSSTDTQYF. The CDR3 DNA sequence: TGTGCCAGCAGTTCTAGCCTTTCAAGCACAGATACGCAGTATTTT.

The chain combines TRBV7-9 with TRBJ1-5, with D hard to call. There are 13 residues in the CDR3. Germline V gene data show CDR1 as SEHNR and CDR2 as FQNEAQ (reference sequence). Trimming left V 1 base short and J 6 bases short, with 7 bases between. This CDR3 is CASSLGAGQPQHF. CDR3 in DNA: TGTGCCAGCAGCTTAGGGGCAGGTCAGCCCCAGCATTTT.

The genes are TRBV5-1 and TRBJ1-2, with a possible D match to TRBD1 (5 bases). CDR1 is SGHRS and CDR2 is YFSETQ in the germline V gene. Trimming stripped 1 base from V and 7 bases from J, with 14 bases between. CDR3 length equals 14 residues. This CDR3 reads CASSLINPQGGYTF. The CDR3 DNA reads TGCGCCAGCAGCTTGATAAACCCGCAGGGTGGCTACACCTTC.

The rearrangement joins TRBV30 to TRBJ1-6; D gene uncertain. Trimming removed 0 bases from V and 7 bases from J, with 7 bases in between. This CDR3 has 13 residues. The germline V gene encodes CDR1 GTSNPN and CDR2 SVGIG (reference sequence). Here the CDR3 DNA reads TGTGCCTGGAGTGTTGCTGAGAATTCACCCCTCCACTTT. Protein: CAWSVAENSPLHF.

The chain has TRBV4-3 and TRBJ2-1; possible D gene TRBD2, 5 bases. The CDR3 extends over 15 amino acids. Looked up from germline, CDR1 is LGHNA and CDR2 is YSLEER. Trimming cost V 1 base and J 3 bases, with 10 bases left between them. The CDR3 sequence: CASSQGTRSYNEQFF. For the CDR3, the DNA is TGCGCCAGCAGCCAAGGAACTAGGAGCTACAATGAGCAGTTCTTC.

The rearrangement uses TRBV7-6 and TRBJ2-2; D remains unclear. The CDR3 runs to 13 residues. V gave up 5 bases and J gave up 6 bases, with 10 bases separating them. Germline lookup yields CDR1 SGHVS and CDR2 FNYEAQ. In DNA form, the CDR3 reads TGTGCCAGCAGCCCCCTCAGCGCCGGGGAGCTGTTTTTT. It is translated as CASSPLSAGELFF.

The genes are TRBV12-5 and TRBJ2-7; D remains unclear. This CDR3 region has 12 residues. The V and J ends lost 5 bases and 3 bases respectively, with 8 bases between them. Germline CDR1 reads LGHNT; CDR2 reads FRNRAP. The CDR3 loop is CASGQALYEQYF. CDR3 nucleotides: TGTGCTAGTGGTCAGGCCCTCTACGAGCAGTACTTC.

The gene calls are TRBV6-5 and TRBJ2-6; D gene uncertain. Germline V gives CDR1 MNHEY, CDR2 SVGAGI. This CDR3 contains 13 residues. V was cut by 6 bases and J by 3 bases, with 6 bases left in between. CDR3 sequence reads: CASSGDGANVLTF. In DNA, the CDR3 is TGTGCCAGCAGCGGAGATGGGGCCAACGTCCTGACTTTC.

The rearrangement joins TRBV30 to TRBJ2-1; 13 positions agree with TRBD2. The CDR3 runs 16 residues. The V and J ends lost 1 base and 7 bases, in that order; junction bases with no gene match: 7. Germline V CDR1 and CDR2: GTSNPN, SVGIG (reference sequence). This CDR3 is CAWSGILAGGSNEQFF. Here the CDR3 DNA reads TGTGCCTGGAGTGGAATACTAGCGGGAGGGTCGAATGAGCAGTTCTTC.

The rearrangement joins TRBV7-2 to TRBJ1-5, with 7 bases fitting TRBD1. The junction had 6 bases not matched to a gene; V was cut back by 3 bases and J by 7 bases. Germline loops: CDR1 SGHTA, CDR2 FQGNSA. The CDR3 is 14 amino acids. The CDR3 nucleotides are TGTGCCAGCAGCTTCGTCTCAGGGGGGCAGCCCCAGCATTTT. Its protein product is CASSFVSGGQPQHF.

The chain recombines TRBV6-1 with TRBJ1-1; no definite D call. The V gene's germline CDR1 is MNHNS and CDR2 SASEGT. The V end was cut by 2 bases, the J end by 2 bases, with 9 bases between. The CDR3 length is 14 residues. The CDR3 protein is CASSEHGPNTEAFF. The CDR3 DNA reads as TGTGCCAGCAGTGAACACGGTCCAAACACTGAAGCTTTCTTT.